This is a list of T cell receptor beta chains from one sample in a study of shared clonotypes between healthy human individuals. Clones were sequenced by immunoSEQ multiplex PCR, and TCRdb holds only the in-frame ones, with some missing. The sample includes some 580,000 clones, around 97% of them seen just once. Material: naive CD4+ T cells sorted from blood. These receptors originate from a woman aged 25 to 39 in good health. CDR3s include the opening cysteine and the closing phenylalanine or tryptophan.

V gene,J gene,CDR3 length,CDR3 protein
TRBV29-1,TRBJ1-2,10,CSVRDYGYTF
TRBV7-8,TRBJ1-2,16,CASSLVPTNDNYGYTF
TRBV28,TRBJ1-2,10,CASGRYGYTF
TRBV5-1,TRBJ2-1,16,CASSLAGGPRDNEQFF
TRBV11-2,TRBJ2-2,18,CASSPRGLAGGPPGELFF
TRBV7-2,TRBJ2-7,16,CASSLGTGGVSYEQYF
TRBV6-1,TRBJ1-1,13,CAIHQGARTEAFF
TRBV28,NA,11,CASRTSYEQYF
TRBV2,TRBJ1-1,15,CASSGGGGKRTEAFF
TRBV2,TRBJ2-3,14,CASRFAGSTDTQYF
TRBV7-9,TRBJ2-1,15,CASSSPGTDYNEQFF